This entry lists 17 T cell receptor beta chains sequenced from one sample in a study of blood T cell repertoires in COVID-19. TCRdb's copy holds only in-frame clones and misses some; the assay was immunoSEQ multiplex PCR. Here the sample spans about 400,000 clones, under 90% being singletons. Sequenced: PBMCs or T cells enriched from blood (not recorded which). These receptors originate from a woman in her 30s who had recovered from COVID-19.

The DNA of the CDR3 is TGTGCCAGCAGCCAAGATTGGGGCCAGTATGGCTACACCTTC. Translation gives CASSQDWGQYGYTF. The chain recombines TRBV3-1 (or the pseudogene TRBV3-2) with TRBJ1-2; a weak D match, TRBD1 (5 bases). Per germline, CDR1 LGHDT and CDR2 YNNKEL (reference sequence). The CDR3 is 14 amino acids. Between the trimmed V and J ends, which lost 0 bases and 5 bases, there was a span of 10 bases.

The V and J genes are TRBV2 and TRBJ2-1; D remains ambiguous. Germline loops: CDR1 SNHLY, CDR2 FYNNEI. Trimming removed 3 bases from V and 4 bases from J, with 16 bases in between. The CDR3 extends over 16 amino acids. CDR3 residues: CASSEVSPSGYNEQFF. The CDR3 region has the DNA TGTGCCAGCAGTGAGGTTTCGCCTAGTGGGTACAATGAGCAGTTCTTC.

This rearrangement joins TRBV28 to TRBJ1-1; perhaps TRBD1 as D (6 bases). The CDR3 sequence is 14 residues long. Germline lookup yields CDR1 MDHEN and CDR2 SYDVKM. Trimming removed 5 bases from V and 11 bases from J, with 21 bases in between. CDR3 DNA sequence: TGTGCCAGCAGTACTACCGGGACCGGGGGGCTCGCTTTCTTT. Amino acids: CASSTTGTGGLAFF.

The rearrangement uses TRBV27 and TRBJ1-2, with D unresolved. Germline V lookup: CDR1 MNHEY, CDR2 SMNVEV (reference sequence). The V end lost 6 bases, the J end lost 7 bases, and 15 bases lay between the germline ends. CDR3 length equals 13 residues. The CDR3 protein is CASRDLFSAGYTF. DNA for the CDR3: TGTGCCAGCAGGGACTTGTTTTCGGCTGGCTACACCTTC.

The chain employs TRBV5-4 and TRBJ2-7; possibly TRBD2 for D (5 bases). Trimming left V 4 bases short and J 3 bases short, with 14 bases between. Germline-derived CDR1 and CDR2 are SGHNT and YYREEE (reference sequence). The CDR3 covers 14 residues. The CDR3: CASSPLGEDYEQYF. CDR3 in DNA: TGTGCCAGCAGCCCCCTCGGGGAAGACTACGAGCAGTACTTC.

The V gene is TRBV9, the J gene TRBJ2-1; the D gene is possibly TRBD1 (6 bases). There are 15 residues in the CDR3. CDR1 is SGDLS, CDR2 YYNGEE, per germline. The V and J ends lost 4 bases and 5 bases respectively, with 16 bases between them. The CDR3 region has the DNA TGTGCCAGCAGCACCTACAGGGTTGGGGACAATGAGCAGTTCTTC. As protein: CASSTYRVGDNEQFF.

The J gene is TRBJ2-3, the V gene TRBV9; 10 positions agree with TRBD2. Unmatched junction bases numbered 2, after V lost 4 bases and J lost 0 bases. This CDR3 contains 15 residues. In germline, CDR1 is SGDLS, CDR2 YYNGEE. The CDR3, as DNA: TGTGCCAGCAGCCAGGGACTAGCGAGCACAGATACGCAGTATTTT. As protein: CASSQGLASTDTQYF.

The chain links TRBV30 to TRBJ1-5; D gene unclear. Per germline, CDR1 GTSNPN and CDR2 SVGIG (reference sequence). Trimming cost V 0 bases and J 4 bases, with 10 bases left between them. CDR3 length equals 14 residues. The CDR3 protein is CAWSVQSENQPQHF. In DNA form, the CDR3 reads TGTGCCTGGAGTGTACAGAGTGAAAATCAGCCCCAGCATTTT. Supplemented by reference TRBV30 and TRBJ1-5, the full variable domain reads SQTIHQWPATLVQPVGSPLSLECTVEGTSNPNLYWYRQAAGRGLQLLFYSVGIGQISSEVPQNLSASRPQDRQFILSSKKLLLSDSGFYLCAWSVQSENQPQHFGDGTRLSIL.

The chain combines TRBV7-2 with TRBJ1-6; 11 nucleotides align to TRBD1. Looked up from germline, CDR1 is SGHTA and CDR2 is FQGNSA. The CDR3 extends over 15 amino acids. V dropped 1 base and J dropped 10; count of bases not matched to a gene: 3. CDR3 in DNA: TGTGCCAGCAGCTTAGAAGGGACAGGGGGGTCACCCCTCCACTTT. As protein: CASSLEGTGGSPLHF.

This clone was counted many times. This chain joins TRBV19 and TRBJ1-5; no clear D. From germline, CDR1 is LNHDA and CDR2 SQIVND (reference sequence). With 1 base removed from V and 4 bases from J, the gap between germline ends came to 5 bases. CDR3 length: 13 residues. The CDR3, as DNA: TGTGCCAGTAGTATAGGAGGGAATCAGCCCCAGCATTTT. Protein: CASSIGGNQPQHF.

The chain has TRBV6-5 and TRBJ1-2; D is unclear. The CDR3 runs to 13 residues. V lost 9 bases, J lost 2 bases, and 13 bases lay in between. Looked up from germline, CDR1 is MNHEY and CDR2 is SVGAGI. CDR3 sequence (DNA): TGTGCCAGTAGAGTACGTTCCAACTATGGCTACACCTTC. Its translation is CASRVRSNYGYTF.

The chain carries TRBV3-1 (or the pseudogene TRBV3-2) and TRBJ2-7; no clear D gene. The CDR3 runs to 14 residues. Looked up from germline, CDR1 is LGHDT and CDR2 is YNNKEL (reference sequence). The ends were cut back, 4 bases at V and 2 bases at J, with 12 bases in the middle. CDR3 DNA: TGTGCCAGCAGCCCAGATGCCGGTACCTACGAGCAGTACTTC. It yields the protein CASSPDAGTYEQYF.

This clone appeared once. The chain uses TRBV5-1 and TRBJ2-1; the match to TRBD2 covers 8 bases. The CDR3 is made up of 15 amino acids. Germline CDR1 SGHRS, CDR2 YFSETQ. The junction had 7 bases not matched to a gene; V was cut back by 0 bases and J by 8 bases. As DNA, the CDR3 is TGCGCCAGCAGCTTGGCCGGGACTAGGAGGGATGAGCAGTTCTTC. Protein product: CASSLAGTRRDEQFF.

V usage is TRBV30 and J usage is TRBJ1-2; 9 bases fit TRBD1. The junction had 10 bases not matched to a gene; V was cut back by 4 bases and J by 4 bases. CDR3 size: 15 residues. The V gene's germline CDR1 is GTSNPN and CDR2 SVGIG (reference sequence). CDR3 DNA: TGTGCCTGGACCCTGGGGGACAGGGTAATCTATGGCTACACCTTC. It encodes CAWTLGDRVIYGYTF.

The chain carries TRBV10-3 and TRBJ2-2, with a weak D call TRBD2 (6 bases). With 4 bases removed from V and 2 bases from J, the gap between germline ends came to 11 bases. This CDR3 spans 15 amino acids. The V gene's germline CDR1 is ENHRY and CDR2 SYGVKD. The CDR3 DNA is TGTGCCATCAGTGCCGGGACTTATAACACCGGGGAGCTGTTTTTT. Translation gives CAISAGTYNTGELFF.

The V and J genes are TRBV4-1 and TRBJ1-2, with D unclear. Trimming removed 8 bases from V and 6 bases from J, with 10 bases in between. The germline CDR1 and CDR2 sequences are MGHRA and YSYEKL. The CDR3 extends over 11 amino acids. In nucleotides, the CDR3 is TGCGCCAGCGGGGAGTCTCATGGCTACACCTTC. Protein sequence: CASGESHGYTF.

The rearrangement joins TRBV30 to TRBJ2-3; D is unclear. Trimming took 2 bases from V and 6 from J, leaving 6 bases between them. CDR3 size: 11 residues. Germline lookup yields CDR1 GTSNPN and CDR2 SVGIG (reference sequence). The CDR3: CAWSPLDTQYF. The CDR3 DNA follows: TGTGCCTGGAGTCCGTTGGATACGCAGTATTTT.